This T cell receptor (beta chain) was identified in a study of CD8 T cells in ankylosing spondylitis. Points from the study as a whole: Matched synovial fluid from ankylosing spondylitis patients was reported to be enriched for disease-linked clones. Apparently characteristic of ankylosing spondylitis blood was a TCR beta motif (about 8 highly homologous variants). In the blood and synovial fluid of reactive arthritis, some motif variants had been previously reported.

Concerning this clonotype: Its antigen is not known.

V dropped 0 bases and J dropped 3 bases, with 10 bases sitting between them. Germline values: CDR1 SGDLS, CDR2 YYNGEE. The CDR3 spans 14 residues. In making TCR beta libraries, quantitative 5'-RACE with molecular barcodes was used. TCRdb re-called the 5' RACE reads with MiXCR, one entry per CDR3 protein. The repertoire holds approximately 140,000 distinct CDR3 sequences, with under 20% as singletons. The V call is TRBV9, the J call TRBJ2-7; D is perhaps TRBD1 or TRBD2 (6 bases each). The sequencing sample was made of blood, either unsorted or a sorted T cell fraction (not recorded which). This receptor was obtained from a male donor with ankylosing spondylitis. The CDR3 DNA sequence: TGTGCCAGCAGCGTAGCCGGGGGCTTCTACGAGCAGTACTTC. It codes for CASSVAGGFYEQYF.